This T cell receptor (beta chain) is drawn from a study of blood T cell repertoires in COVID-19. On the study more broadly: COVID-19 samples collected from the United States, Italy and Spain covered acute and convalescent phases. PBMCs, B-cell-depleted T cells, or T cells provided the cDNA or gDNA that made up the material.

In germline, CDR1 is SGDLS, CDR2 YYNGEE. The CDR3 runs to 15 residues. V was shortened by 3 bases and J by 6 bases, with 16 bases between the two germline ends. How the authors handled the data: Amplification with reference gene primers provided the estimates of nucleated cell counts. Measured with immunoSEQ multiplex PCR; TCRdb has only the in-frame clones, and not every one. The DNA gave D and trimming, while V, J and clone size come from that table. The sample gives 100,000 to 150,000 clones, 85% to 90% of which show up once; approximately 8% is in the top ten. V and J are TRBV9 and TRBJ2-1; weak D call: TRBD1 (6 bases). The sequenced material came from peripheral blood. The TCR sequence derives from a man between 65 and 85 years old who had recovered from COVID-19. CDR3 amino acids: CASSAGTGWGNEQFF. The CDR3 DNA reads TGTGCCAGCAGCGCCGGAACAGGGTGGGGCAATGAGCAGTTCTTC.